This record covers a single TCR beta chain. The antigen is not known. Germline values: CDR1 SGDLS, CDR2 YYNGEE. The CDR3 totals 15 residues. Trimming cost V 0 bases and J 6 bases; bases outside gene matches: 7. The entry originates in a study of cytomegalovirus exposure and HLA in healthy donors. Whole-study results and caveats: Per a prior analysis, the majority of TCR beta V segments were productive roughly 90% or roughly 30% of the time. Cytomegalovirus association was assigned to about 150 TCR beta chains.

60 Vbeta and 13 Jbeta primers were used in PCR. Profiling relied on immunoSEQ multiplex PCR, and the TCRdb table lists in-frame clones only, not all of them. The sample lists about 150,000 clones; around 73% were seen once. The receptor was isolated from a male donor in good health and CMV-seronegative. The chain couples TRBV9 to TRBJ2-3; 7 nucleotides agree with TRBD2. Material: PBMCs. In DNA, the CDR3 is TGTGCCAGCAGCGTAGGGGGGAGGGCCGGGGATACGCAGTATTTT. Translating it yields CASSVGGRAGDTQYF.